This T cell receptor beta chain came from a study of T cell responses to AZD1222 COVID-19 vaccine. Comments on this clone: The antigen is undetermined.

Here immunoSEQ multiplex PCR was the method, and the copy in TCRdb shows in-frame clones only, minus some. The sample gives over 100,000 clones, around 87% of which show up once; 4% to 5.5% is in the top ten. Study results and limitations: Dominant at 160-218 and 743-854, vaccine-associated CD4 TCRs also spanned spike. Spike-specific TCR breadth and depth both grew after two AZD1222 doses. Baseline seropositivity characterized only six AZD1222 recipients.

Sample: peripheral blood, taken 28 days after the second AZD1222 dose. The clonotype comes from an adult who received the AZD1222 COVID-19 vaccine.

The CDR3 here is CASSPARTNGYTF. The CDR3, as DNA: TGTGCCAGCAGCCCGGCCAGGACAAATGGCTACACCTTC. This chain uses TRBV3-1 (or the pseudogene TRBV3-2) with TRBJ1-2; TRBD1 is a possible D gene (5 bases). V shed 4 bases and J shed 6 bases, with 12 bases lying between them. Germline CDR1 is LGHDT and CDR2 is YNNKEL (reference sequence). CDR3 size: 13 residues.